Sequencing of this T cell receptor (beta chain) was carried out in a study of chemoradiotherapy in HPV16-positive cancers. Of note for this clone: Just one base apart from a much larger clone, this may be a read error. Other DNA sequences within the sample encode an identical CDR3.

Repeated repertoire sampling spanned the course of chemoradiotherapy. V was trimmed by 4 bases and J by 6 bases, leaving 15 bases between them. Germline V CDR1 and CDR2: SGHTA, FQGNSA. The CDR3 totals 14 residues. The method was immunoSEQ multiplex PCR; TCRdb's version includes in-frame clones alone and lacks a portion of them. The repertoire holds roughly 1,200 clones, with around 80% as singletons. This sequence originates from a human donor with HPV-associated anogenital cancer. Sample: tumor tissue, taken from a patient who underwent chemoradiotherapy. J is TRBJ1-2 and V is TRBV7-2; no reliable D call. CDR3 in amino acids: CASSSSGASHGYTF. DNA for the CDR3: TGTGCCAGCAGCTCGTCAGGAGCGTCGCATGGCTACACCTTC.